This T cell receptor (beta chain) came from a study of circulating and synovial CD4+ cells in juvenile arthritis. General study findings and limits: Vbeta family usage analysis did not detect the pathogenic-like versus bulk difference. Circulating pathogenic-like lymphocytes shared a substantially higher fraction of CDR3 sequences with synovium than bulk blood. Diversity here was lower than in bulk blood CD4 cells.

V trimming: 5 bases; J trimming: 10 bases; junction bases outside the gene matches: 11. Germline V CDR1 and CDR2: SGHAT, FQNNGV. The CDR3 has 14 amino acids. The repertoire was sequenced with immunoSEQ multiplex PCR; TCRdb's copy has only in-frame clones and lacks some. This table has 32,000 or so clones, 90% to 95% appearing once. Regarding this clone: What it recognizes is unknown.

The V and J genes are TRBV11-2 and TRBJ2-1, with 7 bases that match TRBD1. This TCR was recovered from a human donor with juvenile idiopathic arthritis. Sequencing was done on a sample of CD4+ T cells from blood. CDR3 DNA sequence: TGTGCCAGCAGCCCATGGGACGGACAGGAGGAGCAGTTCTTC. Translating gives CASSPWDGQEEQFF.